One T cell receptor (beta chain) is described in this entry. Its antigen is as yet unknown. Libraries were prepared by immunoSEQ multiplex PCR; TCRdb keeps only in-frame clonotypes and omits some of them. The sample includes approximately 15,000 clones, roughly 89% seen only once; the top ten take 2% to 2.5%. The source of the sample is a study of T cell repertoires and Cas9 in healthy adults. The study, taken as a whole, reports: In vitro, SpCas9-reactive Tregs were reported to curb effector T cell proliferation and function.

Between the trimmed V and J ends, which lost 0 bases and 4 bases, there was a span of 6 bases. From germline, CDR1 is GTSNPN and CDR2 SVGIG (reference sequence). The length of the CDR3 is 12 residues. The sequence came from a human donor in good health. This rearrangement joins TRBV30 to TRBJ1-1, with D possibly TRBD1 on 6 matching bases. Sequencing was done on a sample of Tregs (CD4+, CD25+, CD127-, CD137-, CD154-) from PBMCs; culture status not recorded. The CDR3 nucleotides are TGTGCCTGGAGTGTGGGGGCCACTGAAGCTTTCTTT. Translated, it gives CAWSVGATEAFF.